Presented here are 13 T cell receptor beta chains from one specimen sequenced in a study of cytomegalovirus exposure and HLA in healthy donors. The study ran its PCR with 60 Vbeta and 13 Jbeta primers. Method: immunoSEQ multiplex PCR; TCRdb's copy keeps in-frame clones and lacks some. Altogether about 68,000 clones are present, approximately 75% being singletons, with the ten largest covering around 7%. The material sequenced was PBMCs. These receptors all stem from a human donor in good health.

This chain uses TRBV20-1 with TRBJ2-5; D perhaps matches TRBD2 (6 bases). The V and J ends lost 3 bases and 4 bases respectively, with 6 bases between them. CDR3 size: 11 residues. Germline CDR1 reads DFQATT; CDR2 reads SNEGSKA (reference sequence). CDR3 amino acids: CSASGGETQYF. The CDR3 coding sequence is TGCAGTGCTAGCGGGGGAGAGACCCAGTACTTC.

This clone has only one observation. The chain joins TRBV5-1 to TRBJ2-5, with D possibly matching TRBD2 (6 bases). This CDR3 has 14 residues. V was shortened by 6 bases and J by 4 bases, with 16 bases between the two germline ends. CDR1 and CDR2 (germline): SGHRS, YFSETQ. The CDR3 region has the DNA TGCGCCAGCAATAGCGTCGGGAGCGGAGAGACCCAGTACTTC. Translating it yields CASNSVGSGETQYF.

V is TRBV30 and J is TRBJ1-5; D might be TRBD1 (6 bases). This CDR3 contains 12 residues. CDR1 is GTSNPN, CDR2 SVGIG, per germline (reference sequence). V lost 0 bases and J 13 bases, leaving 13 bases between the germline ends. The CDR3 loop reads CAWSVDSRDQHF. DNA of the CDR3: TGTGCCTGGAGTGTGGACAGCCGTGATCAGCATTTT.

The V gene is TRBV5-1, the J gene TRBJ2-7; maybe TRBD1 (6 bases). CDR1 SGHRS and CDR2 YFSETQ come from the germline V gene. Trimming shortened V by 0 bases and J by 3 bases, and 13 bases separated the two germline ends. The length of the CDR3 is 15 residues. The CDR3 sequence: CASSLGTGLVYEQYF. DNA of the CDR3: TGCGCCAGCAGCTTGGGTACAGGGCTTGTCTACGAGCAGTACTTC.

This rearrangement joins TRBV29-1 to TRBJ2-1; TRBD2 might be the D (6 bases). Per the germline V gene, CDR1 is SQVTM and CDR2 is ANQGSEA. Trimming stripped 3 bases from V and 3 bases from J, with 9 bases between. The CDR3 covers 13 residues. The CDR3 DNA is TGCAGCGTTGAGGAAGCGGGCTACAATGAGCAGTTCTTC. This encodes CSVEEAGYNEQFF.

This clone has just a few counts. V and J are TRBV27 and TRBJ2-3; D is possibly TRBD1 (5 bases). The CDR3 loop spans 19 amino acids. The germline V gene has CDR1 MNHEY and CDR2 SMNVEV (reference sequence). Trimming shortened V by 3 bases and J by 1 base, and 23 bases separated the two germline ends. The CDR3 spells CASSFSVQGRIVRTDTQYF. CDR3 coding DNA: TGTGCCAGCAGTTTCAGCGTTCAGGGCAGAATCGTCCGCACAGATACGCAGTATTTT.

The chain couples TRBV5-1 to TRBJ2-7, with 9 bases lining up with TRBD1. In germline, CDR1 is SGHRS, CDR2 YFSETQ. After removal of 0 bases from V and 5 bases from J, the junction contained 9 bases not matched to a gene. This CDR3 is 16 amino acids long. This CDR3 reads CASSLAPGTGNNEQYF. DNA for the CDR3: TGCGCCAGCAGCTTGGCCCCCGGGACAGGGAACAACGAGCAGTACTTC. Using reference TRBV5-1 and TRBJ2-7 for the parts outside the CDR3, the full variable domain is KAGVTQTPRYLIKTRGQQVTLSCSPISGHRSVSWYQQTPGQGLQFLFEYFSETQRNKGNFPGRFSGRQFSNSRSEMNVSTLELGDSALYLCASSLAPGTGNNEQYFGPGTRLTVT.

The rearrangement joins TRBV7-9 to TRBJ1-2, with 9 bases lining up with TRBD1. The CDR3 is 15 residues long. J was trimmed by 6 bases and V by 4 bases; bases with no gene match: 9. Germline V lookup: CDR1 SEHNR, CDR2 FQNEAQ (reference sequence). CDR3 in amino acids: CASSSTGQGRNGYTF. Here the CDR3 DNA reads TGTGCCAGCAGCTCCACGGGACAGGGTAGAAATGGCTACACCTTC.

The V gene is TRBV6-6, the J gene TRBJ2-2; D call uncertain. CDR3 length: 11 amino acids. V was pared by 10 bases and J by 6 bases, with 9 bases between. Germline CDR1 and CDR2: MNHNY and SVGAGI (reference sequence). The CDR3 here is CATVSAGELFF. CDR3 nucleotides: TGTGCCACTGTCTCGGCCGGGGAGCTGTTTTTT.

The chain couples TRBV19 to TRBJ1-5; TRBD1 might be the D (6 bases). CDR3 length equals 14 residues. V lost 7 bases and J 7 bases, leaving 17 bases between the germline ends. Looked up from germline, CDR1 is LNHDA and CDR2 is SQIVND (reference sequence). The DNA for the CDR3 is TGTGCCAGTACCTCTGAGGACAGTCACCAGCCCCAGCATTTT. Translated: CASTSEDSHQPQHF.

The count of this clone is one. The chain employs TRBV7-9 and TRBJ1-5; the D gene is possibly TRBD1 (5 bases). Germline V gene data show CDR1 as SEHNR and CDR2 as FQNEAQ (reference sequence). This CDR3 comprises 13 residues. V gave up 4 bases and J gave up 7 bases, with 11 bases separating them. CDR3 coding DNA: TGTGCCAGCAGCTCCAGGCGGGGCCAGCCCCAGCATTTT. Amino acids: CASSSRRGQPQHF.

The genes are TRBV5-1 and TRBJ2-7; 11 nucleotides agree with TRBD1. CDR1 is SGHRS, CDR2 YFSETQ, per germline. The length of the CDR3 is 15 residues. Germline trimming cut 4 bases from V and 4 bases from J; bases unmatched to any gene: 7. CDR3 sequence: CASSPGQGARYEQYF. The CDR3 bases are TGCGCCAGCAGCCCCGGACAGGGGGCAAGGTACGAGCAGTACTTC.

This clone has a handful of counts. The CDR3, as DNA: TGTGCCAGCAGCTTATTTAGGACAGGGGCAAACATTCAGTACTTC. It is translated as CASSLFRTGANIQYF. The genes are TRBV11-3 and TRBJ2-4; 9 bases agree with TRBD1. Trimming cost V 2 bases and J 6 bases; bases outside gene matches: 5. CDR1 and CDR2 from the germline V gene are SGHNT and YENEEA. The CDR3 has 15 amino acids.